This T cell receptor beta chain was sequenced for a study of shared clonotypes between healthy human individuals. Study observations and caveats: Only blood was sampled; tissue repertoires likely differ. Enrolling few donors narrowed the genetic and exposure-history diversity that was represented.

At the deep level, the assay was run. TCRdb's copy holds only in-frame clones and misses some; the assay was immunoSEQ multiplex PCR. The table lists approximately 500,000 clones, about 75% of them singletons. Concerning this clone itself: Its antigen is as yet unknown.

The germline V gene has CDR1 PRHDT and CDR2 FYEKMQ (reference sequence). V gave up 5 bases and J gave up 5 bases; unmatched junction bases: 3. This CDR3 has 14 amino acids. The TCR was taken from a woman between 35 and 50 years old in good health. Some clones in this sample may be carry-over from other donors' samples. The genes are TRBV13 and TRBJ2-3, with 11 bases aligning to TRBD2. Sample: PBMCs. CDR3 region: CASSPGLAGDTQYF. The CDR3 DNA is TGTGCCAGCAGCCCCGGACTAGCGGGAGATACGCAGTATTTT.